Listed below are T cell receptor beta chains from one sample, sequenced in a study of tumor and adjacent non-tumor tissue in lung cancer. From the multiplex PCR reads, TCRdb called clonotypes with MiXCR, one entry per CDR3 protein. The sample gives roughly 75,000 distinct CDR3 sequences, under 80% of which show up once; roughly 12% is in the top ten. The specimen was lung tumor tissue. The receptor source for this set is a woman between 50 and 59 years old with non-small cell lung cancer. CDR3s leave out the opening cysteine and the closing phenylalanine or tryptophan. Each record gives: V gene, J gene, clone size, CDR3 protein. Some rows have no size entry. The others give once, few or many, or a class for an expanded clone.

V: TRBV4-1
J: TRBJ2-2
size: .
CDR3: ASSLAGVTGIGELF

V: TRBV20-1
J: TRBJ2-1
size: .
CDR3: DARNPDRETNEQF

V: TRBV5-5
J: TRBJ2-7
size: .
CDR3: ASSLSREGNYEQY

V: TRBV12-3/TRBV12-4
J: TRBJ1-5
size: many
CDR3: ASNSPGGRQPQH

V: TRBV29-1
J: TRBJ2-7
size: .
CDR3: SIIAVTDERY

V: TRBV29-1
J: TRBJ1-1
size: .
CDR3: SIGGGRDNAEAF

V: TRBV29-1
J: TRBJ2-5
size: .
CDR3: SVEDSSDLETQY

V: TRBV5-1
J: TRBJ2-7
size: .
CDR3: ARSLRRDRIYEQY

V: TRBV6-6
J: TRBJ2-3
size: once
CDR3: AGSYPRHEVVDTQY

V: TRBV19
J: TRBJ2-2
size: .
CDR3: PISRGQDTGELV

V: TRBV11-3
J: TRBJ2-7
size: .
CDR3: ASRGNGEQY

V: TRBV14
J: TRBJ2-5
size: .
CDR3: ASGQGGTLQETQY

V: TRBV29-1
J: TRBJ2-1
size: .
CDR3: SVDRLARGSYNEQL

V: TRBV6-5
J: TRBJ2-3
size: .
CDR3: ASSYWTSGSSDSQY

V: TRBV7-8
J: TRBJ2-2
size: .
CDR3: TSAPRTLGIGEPF

V: TRBV6-1
J: TRBJ2-2
size: once
CDR3: ASSKTGLGKNLNIGELF

V: TRBV10-3
J: TRBJ2-1
size: .
CDR3: AIKGGTLAEGNKQF

V: TRBV6-2/TRBV6-3
J: TRBJ2-7
size: .
CDR3: ASGHRDRTSGSHGQY

V: TRBV24-1
J: TRBJ2-2
size: many
CDR3: ATSDLGTGGTGELF

V: TRBV6-6
J: TRBJ2-5
size: .
CDR3: ATSSPDPAGVTQY

V: TRBV5-1
J: TRBJ2-3
size: .
CDR3: ASSSGLAGCTDTQY

V: TRBV6-1
J: TRBJ2-7
size: .
CDR3: VSRPSSSYEQY

V: TRBV10-2
J: TRBJ1-1
size: many
CDR3: ASSESRQGGGEAF

V: TRBV11-3
J: TRBJ2-5
size: .
CDR3: DINLGQRETQY

V: TRBV6-5
J: TRBJ1-1
size: .
CDR3: ASSRQGDGDTEAF

V: TRBV6-1
J: TRBJ2-1
size: many
CDR3: ASSDGALNNEQF

V: TRBV5-1
J: TRBJ2-1
size: many
CDR3: ASSLALIDRGVKSYNEQF

V: TRBV6-1
J: TRBJ2-3
size: .
CDR3: ASSESLAGSRDTQY

V: TRBV12-3/TRBV12-4
J: TRBJ2-1
size: .
CDR3: ASSFWGGAWGSYNGQF

V: TRBV12-3/TRBV12-4
J: TRBJ2-1
size: .
CDR3: ASSSSPGGYYEQF

V: TRBV7-9
J: TRBJ2-3
size: .
CDR3: ASSLAMLAGTFPTDTQY

V: TRBV4-1
J: TRBJ2-7
size: .
CDR3: ASSQEHPGRLIEQY

V: TRBV11-2
J: TRBJ2-5
size: .
CDR3: ASSLNRVQEIKY

V: TRBV6-6
J: TRBJ1-2
size: .
CDR3: ASAAGIGSQGYT

V: TRBV20-1
J: TRBJ1-5
size: .
CDR3: SAPWIRTQH

V: TRBV12-3/TRBV12-4
J: TRBJ1-1
size: .
CDR3: ASRYRGIDNEAF

V: TRBV6-5
J: TRBJ2-5
size: medium-sized
CDR3: ASSRDRGQETQY

V: TRBV6-5
J: TRBJ2-7
size: few
CDR3: ARRRQGEQY

V: TRBV12-3/TRBV12-4
J: TRBJ2-3
size: once
CDR3: ASSRRTGDDMQY

V: TRBV20-1
J: TRBJ2-1
size: .
CDR3: SARVFPNGESYNEQF

V: TRBV20-1
J: TRBJ2-2
size: many
CDR3: SASPRPRGNTGELF

V: TRBV20-1
J: TRBJ2-6
size: .
CDR3: SDRDMTGLGANALT

V: TRBV6-2/TRBV6-3
J: TRBJ2-1
size: .
CDR3: ASRIAAHPYNERF

V: TRBV29-1
J: TRBJ1-1
size: .
CDR3: SVERHEGTEAF

V: TRBV4-2
J: TRBJ2-7
size: .
CDR3: ACSHDTGGSFEQY

V: TRBV5-6
J: TRBJ2-6
size: .
CDR3: ASNLWTGHSGVNVLT

V: TRBV5-1
J: TRBJ2-2
size: .
CDR3: ASNLQSGSTGKLF

V: TRBV5-1
J: TRBJ2-7
size: many
CDR3: ASRTGALSYEQY

V: TRBV7-9
J: TRBJ1-1
size: .
CDR3: ASGYSARNAEAS

V: TRBV11-2
J: TRBJ2-1
size: .
CDR3: IRSLEASGRAEQF

V: TRBV4-2
J: TRBJ2-1
size: .
CDR3: VSSQEAVDPYNEQF

V: TRBV12-3/TRBV12-4
J: TRBJ2-7
size: .
CDR3: ASSPIDGAYEQC

V: TRBV6-1
J: TRBJ2-7
size: .
CDR3: ASSEAVGQGAGEQY

V: TRBV28
J: TRBJ2-1
size: .
CDR3: ASKENNKQF

V: TRBV28
J: TRBJ1-5
size: once
CDR3: DVRRGDQPQH

V: TRBV5-1
J: TRBJ2-7
size: many
CDR3: ASSLASGLTYEQY

V: TRBV29-1
J: TRBJ2-3
size: many
CDR3: SVRTGARTGAGTDTQY

V: TRBV20-1
J: TRBJ2-3
size: .
CDR3: SVRETGLSTTDTQY

V: TRBV6-5
J: TRBJ2-3
size: .
CDR3: ASSFKGRGDTQY